Included here is one T cell receptor beta chain sequence, with context. V was clipped by 4 bases and J by 5 bases, with 15 bases between them. CDR1 and CDR2 from the germline V gene are SGDLS and YYNGEE. The CDR3 length is 14 residues. These data are taken from a study of control samples from healthy donors and cancer patients. The data were produced by immunoSEQ multiplex PCR, yet TCRdb's version contains in-frame clones alone and is incomplete. The table includes 60,000 to 75,000 clones, 65% to 90% detected once. The clonotype was recovered from a man aged 35 to 55 in good health. V usage is TRBV9 and J usage is TRBJ2-5, with D unresolved. Sequenced material: blood. The CDR3: CASSLSPVQETQYF. CDR3 nucleotide sequence: TGTGCCAGCAGCTTAAGCCCAGTGCAGGAGACCCAGTACTTC.